Below, one TCR beta chain is given with its context. These data belong to a study of blood T cell repertoires in COVID-19. The overall study: The origin of the acute and convalescent COVID-19 samples was the United States, Italy and Spain. PBMCs, B-cell-depleted T cells, or T cells provided the cDNA or gDNA that made up the material.

This CDR3 contains 12 residues. Looked up from germline, CDR1 is SEHNR and CDR2 is FQNEAQ (reference sequence). V was clipped by 5 bases and J by 7 bases, with 11 bases between them. As handled by the study authors: The authors estimated nucleated cell counts from reference gene primer amplification. TCRdb's copy holds only in-frame clones and misses some; the assay was immunoSEQ multiplex PCR. V, J and clone size were drawn from that table, and D and trimming were deduced from the DNA. Here the sample spans around 190,000 clones, around 85% being singletons. The sequence came from a woman in her sixties with acute or convalescent COVID-19. The rearrangement links TRBV7-9 to TRBJ1-2; D perhaps matches TRBD1 (5 bases). The specimen was peripheral blood. CDR3 region: CASSPSGGGYTF. CDR3 bases: TGTGCCAGCAGCCCTTCGGGGGGTGGCTACACCTTC.